The source of this T cell receptor beta chain is a study of T-cell reconstitution after alpha-beta-depleted transplantation in children. Regarding the study as a whole: T-cell numbers and diversity, one year after transplant, stemmed largely from T cells that were newly produced. Where alpha-beta T cells came from about two months after transplant was reportedly several hundred expanded graft clones.

This sample's TCRbeta library carried unique molecular identifier barcodes. TCRdb re-derived calls from the PCR reads in MiXCR, one entry per CDR3 protein. The table shows under 250,000 distinct CDR3 sequences, with under 8.5% occurring only once. Ten or more counts support this clonotype. What it binds is not known. The starting material was PBMCs, obtained before TCRalphabeta/CD19-depleted stem cell transplant. The receptor was derived from a boy younger than 10 with acute lymphoblastic leukemia, due to receive a stem cell transplant.

The CDR3 nucleotides are TGTGCCAGCACCCTCGGGGACAGGGGGACTGAAGCTTTCTTT. It translates to CASTLGDRGTEAFF. This chain connects TRBV12-3 or TRBV12-4 to TRBJ1-1; 11 bases align to TRBD1. With 7 bases clipped from V and 5 bases from J, the junction kept 6 bases outside the gene matches. The CDR3 runs 14 residues.